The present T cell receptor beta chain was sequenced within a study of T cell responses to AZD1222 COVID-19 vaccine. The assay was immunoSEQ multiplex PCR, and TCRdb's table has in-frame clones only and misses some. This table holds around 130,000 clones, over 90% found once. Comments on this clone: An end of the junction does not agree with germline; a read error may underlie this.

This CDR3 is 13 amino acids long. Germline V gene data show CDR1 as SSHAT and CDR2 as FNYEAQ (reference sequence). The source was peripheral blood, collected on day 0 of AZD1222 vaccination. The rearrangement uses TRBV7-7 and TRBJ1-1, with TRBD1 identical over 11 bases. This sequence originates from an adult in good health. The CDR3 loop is CASSAGQGAEAFF. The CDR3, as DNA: TGTGCTAGCAGCGCGGGACAGGGGGCTGAAGCTTTCTTT.